These T cell receptor beta chains were read from a single sample in a study of siplizumab effects on memory and regulatory T cells. Only in-frame clones appear in the TCRdb table, and some are missing; sequencing was by immunoSEQ multiplex PCR. The sample includes fewer than 100,000 clones, approximately 93% seen only once; the top ten take roughly 0.3%. The sample was non-Treg CD4+ T cells sorted from blood. Source of these receptors: a human donor in good health. The CDR3 runs from the conserved cysteine through the conserved F or W. A D gene is named only where the DNA matches it firmly. Clone size, where shown, is once, few, many, or a class for clones that have expanded.

abundance: -; d_gene: TRBD1; v_gene: TRBV4-1; j_gene: TRBJ2-4; len: 17; CDR3aa: CASSQDGQGAWKNIQYF; CDR3nt: TGCGCCAGCAGCCAAGATGGTCAGGGGGCTTGGAAAAACATTCAGTACTTC
abundance: -; d_gene: -; v_gene: TRBV7-2; j_gene: TRBJ1-3; len: 15; CDR3aa: CASSPILGSGNTIYF; CDR3nt: TGTGCCAGCAGCCCTATCCTAGGCTCCGGAAACACCATATATTTT
abundance: -; d_gene: -; v_gene: TRBV6-5; j_gene: TRBJ2-1; len: 12; CDR3aa: CASSYLSGEQFF; CDR3nt: TGTGCCAGCAGTTACTTGTCTGGGGAGCAGTTCTTC
abundance: -; d_gene: -; v_gene: TRBV6-1; j_gene: TRBJ1-6; len: 14; CDR3aa: CAGEEAGMNSPLHF; CDR3nt: TGTGCCGGGGAAGAGGCAGGGATGAATTCACCCCTCCACTTT
abundance: -; d_gene: -; v_gene: TRBV10-1; j_gene: TRBJ1-1; len: 13; CDR3aa: CASRRAAGTEAFF; CDR3nt: TGCGCCAGCAGAAGGGCCGCGGGCACTGAAGCTTTCTTT
abundance: -; d_gene: -; v_gene: TRBV19; j_gene: TRBJ2-7; len: 11; CDR3aa: CASSGGYEQYF; CDR3nt: TGTGCCAGTAGTGGAGGGTACGAGCAGTACTTC
abundance: -; d_gene: -; v_gene: TRBV7-2; j_gene: TRBJ2-7; len: 18; CDR3aa: CASSFHMGGTGSAYEQYF; CDR3nt: TGTGCCAGCAGCTTCCATATGGGGGGAACAGGTTCAGCCTACGAGCAGTACTTC
abundance: -; d_gene: TRBD2; v_gene: TRBV5-4; j_gene: TRBJ2-1; len: 15; CDR3aa: CASSLGGREGHEQFF; CDR3nt: TGTGCCAGCAGCTTGGGGGGCAGGGAGGGACATGAGCAGTTCTTC
abundance: -; d_gene: -; v_gene: TRBV30; j_gene: TRBJ2-1; len: 14; CDR3aa: CAWRRELLSNEQFF; CDR3nt: TGTGCCTGGAGACGAGAACTCCTTAGCAATGAGCAGTTCTTC
abundance: -; d_gene: -; v_gene: TRBV30; j_gene: TRBJ1-3; len: 13; CDR3aa: CASRTASGNTIYF; CDR3nt: TGTGCCTCCCGGACAGCCTCTGGAAACACCATATATTTT
abundance: once; d_gene: -; v_gene: TRBV14; j_gene: TRBJ2-3; len: 14; CDR3aa: CASSQGSGTDTQYF; CDR3nt: TGTGCCAGCAGCCAAGGCAGCGGTACAGATACGCAGTATTTT
abundance: -; d_gene: -; v_gene: TRBV7-2; j_gene: TRBJ2-7; len: 17; CDR3aa: CASSLSADTLVGYEQYF; CDR3nt: TGTGCCAGCAGCCTAAGCGCGGATACCCTTGTTGGCTACGAGCAGTACTTC
abundance: -; d_gene: TRBD1; v_gene: TRBV19; j_gene: TRBJ2-4; len: 15; CDR3aa: CASSPGQGTKNIQYF; CDR3nt: TGTGCCAGTAGCCCAGGACAGGGGACCAAAAACATTCAGTACTTC
abundance: -; d_gene: -; v_gene: TRBV20-1; j_gene: TRBJ1-4; len: 11; CDR3aa: CSAGADEKLFF; CDR3nt: TGCAGTGCAGGGGCGGATGAAAAACTGTTTTTT
abundance: -; d_gene: -; v_gene: TRBV4-1; j_gene: TRBJ2-6; len: 17; CDR3aa: CASSSLGGHDGANVLTF; CDR3nt: TGCGCCAGCAGCTCCCTGGGGGGGCATGATGGGGCCAACGTCCTGACTTTC
abundance: -; d_gene: TRBD1; v_gene: TRBV6-5; j_gene: TRBJ1-6; len: 14; CDR3aa: CASRHGQGVSPLHF; CDR3nt: TGTGCCAGCAGACACGGACAGGGTGTTTCACCCCTCCACTTT
abundance: -; d_gene: -; v_gene: TRBV25-1; j_gene: TRBJ2-2; len: 14; CDR3aa: CASSEQRYTGELFF; CDR3nt: TGTGCCAGCAGTGAACAGAGATACACCGGGGAGCTGTTTTTT
abundance: -; d_gene: TRBD1; v_gene: TRBV10-3; j_gene: TRBJ1-2; len: 13; CDR3aa: CAISEGTGGGYTF; CDR3nt: TGTGCCATCAGTGAGGGGACAGGGGGAGGCTACACCTTC
abundance: -; d_gene: -; v_gene: TRBV4-2; j_gene: TRBJ1-1; len: 17; CDR3aa: CASSLRRIELPNTEAFF; CDR3nt: TGTGCCAGCAGCCTCCGGAGGATAGAGCTTCCGAACACTGAAGCTTTCTTT
abundance: -; d_gene: -; v_gene: TRBV2; j_gene: TRBJ1-2; len: 15; CDR3aa: CASSERERRLYGYTF; CDR3nt: TGTGCCAGCAGTGAACGTGAAAGGAGACTATATGGCTACACCTTC
abundance: -; d_gene: -; v_gene: TRBV5-1; j_gene: TRBJ1-4; len: 16; CDR3aa: CASSLAAKGTNEKLFF; CDR3nt: TGCGCCAGCAGCTTGGCCGCCAAGGGGACTAATGAAAAACTGTTTTTT
abundance: -; d_gene: -; v_gene: TRBV7-9; j_gene: TRBJ1-5; len: 17; CDR3aa: CASSLGAGLYSNQPQHF; CDR3nt: TGTGCCAGCAGCTTAGGGGCAGGGCTTTATAGCAATCAGCCCCAGCATTTT
abundance: -; d_gene: -; v_gene: TRBV19; j_gene: TRBJ1-2; len: 15; CDR3aa: CASSPAGRPNYGYTF; CDR3nt: TGTGCCAGTAGTCCGGCGGGGCGACCTAACTATGGCTACACCTTC
abundance: -; d_gene: -; v_gene: TRBV27; j_gene: TRBJ1-5; len: 14; CDR3aa: CASSLGAANQPQHF; CDR3nt: TGTGCCAGCAGTTTAGGGGCAGCTAATCAGCCCCAGCATTTT
abundance: -; d_gene: -; v_gene: TRBV30; j_gene: TRBJ2-3; len: 14; CDR3aa: CAWTRLGSGDTQYF; CDR3nt: TGTGCCTGGACCCGGCTGGGCTCGGGAGATACGCAGTATTTT
abundance: -; d_gene: -; v_gene: TRBV9; j_gene: TRBJ2-7; len: 14; CDR3aa: CASSVEEGVGEQYF; CDR3nt: TGTGCCAGCAGCGTAGAGGAAGGGGTGGGCGAGCAGTACTTC
abundance: -; d_gene: -; v_gene: TRBV7-9; j_gene: TRBJ1-2; len: 15; CDR3aa: CASSLARQGPYGYTF; CDR3nt: TGTGCCAGCAGCTTAGCGAGGCAGGGGCCCTATGGCTACACCTTC
abundance: -; d_gene: -; v_gene: TRBV30; j_gene: TRBJ1-2; len: 14; CDR3aa: CAWSVMQGNYGYTF; CDR3nt: TGTGCCTGGAGTGTGATGCAGGGCAACTATGGCTACACCTTC
abundance: -; d_gene: -; v_gene: TRBV7-2; j_gene: TRBJ2-5; len: 17; CDR3aa: CASSLAGRVPVPGTQYF; CDR3nt: TGTGCCAGCAGCTTAGCAGGGCGGGTCCCGGTTCCGGGAACCCAGTACTTC
abundance: -; d_gene: TRBD1; v_gene: TRBV14; j_gene: TRBJ1-1; len: 16; CDR3aa: CASSQLAGTVNTEAFF; CDR3nt: TGTGCCAGCAGCCAATTGGCCGGGACAGTGAACACTGAAGCTTTCTTT
abundance: -; d_gene: -; v_gene: TRBV9; j_gene: TRBJ2-3; len: 15; CDR3aa: CASSVTERRTDTQYF; CDR3nt: TGTGCCAGCAGCGTGACCGAGCGGCGCACAGATACGCAGTATTTT
abundance: -; d_gene: TRBD1; v_gene: TRBV18; j_gene: TRBJ1-2; len: 13; CDR3aa: CASLPGQDYGYTF; CDR3nt: TGTGCCAGCTTACCGGGACAGGACTATGGCTACACCTTC
abundance: -; d_gene: TRBD1; v_gene: TRBV19; j_gene: TRBJ1-1; len: 13; CDR3aa: CASSLSTGMEAFF; CDR3nt: TGTGCCAGTAGTCTATCGACAGGGATGGAAGCTTTCTTT
abundance: -; d_gene: -; v_gene: TRBV5-4; j_gene: TRBJ1-3; len: 15; CDR3aa: CASSLGIDYGNTIYF; CDR3nt: TGTGCCAGCAGCTTGGGCATCGACTACGGAAACACCATATATTTT
abundance: -; d_gene: -; v_gene: TRBV11-2; j_gene: TRBJ1-2; len: 13; CDR3aa: CASSLEGFGGYTF; CDR3nt: TGTGCCAGCAGCTTAGAAGGGTTTGGTGGCTACACCTTC
abundance: -; d_gene: -; v_gene: TRBV5-4; j_gene: TRBJ2-1; len: 16; CDR3aa: CASSPEPLTRRDEQFF; CDR3nt: TGTGCCAGCAGCCCCGAGCCCCTGACTAGGCGGGATGAGCAGTTCTTC
abundance: -; d_gene: -; v_gene: TRBV5-1; j_gene: TRBJ2-2; len: 15; CDR3aa: CASSLPTGNTGELFF; CDR3nt: TGCGCCAGCAGCCTACCGACAGGAAACACCGGGGAGCTGTTTTTT
abundance: -; d_gene: -; v_gene: TRBV13; j_gene: TRBJ2-2; len: 15; CDR3aa: CASSLGQGSTGELFF; CDR3nt: TGTGCCAGCAGCTTAGGCCAGGGCAGCACCGGGGAGCTGTTTTTT
abundance: -; d_gene: -; v_gene: TRBV15; j_gene: TRBJ2-7; len: 13; CDR3aa: CATSRASGLEQYF; CDR3nt: TGTGCCACCAGCAGAGCCAGTGGCCTCGAGCAGTACTTC
abundance: -; d_gene: -; v_gene: TRBV30; j_gene: TRBJ2-3; len: 14; CDR3aa: CAWRPAENADTQYF; CDR3nt: TGTGCCTGGAGACCAGCGGAGAATGCAGATACGCAGTATTTT
abundance: few; d_gene: -; v_gene: TRBV4-1; j_gene: TRBJ1-5; len: 15; CDR3aa: CASSQETGSNQPQHF; CDR3nt: TGCGCCAGCAGCCAGGAGACAGGAAGCAATCAGCCCCAGCATTTT
abundance: few; d_gene: -; v_gene: TRBV6-1; j_gene: TRBJ1-6; len: 13; CDR3aa: CASSEESRSPLHF; CDR3nt: TGTGCCAGCAGTGAAGAAAGTCGTTCACCCCTCCACTTT
abundance: -; d_gene: TRBD1; v_gene: TRBV2; j_gene: TRBJ2-7; len: 15; CDR3aa: CASSRTGGENYEQYF; CDR3nt: TGTGCCAGCAGTCGGACAGGGGGCGAAAACTACGAGCAGTACTTC
abundance: -; d_gene: -; v_gene: TRBV9; j_gene: TRBJ1-3; len: 16; CDR3aa: CASSVATGRSGNTIYF; CDR3nt: TGTGCCAGCAGCGTAGCAACAGGTCGCTCTGGAAACACCATATATTTT
abundance: -; d_gene: -; v_gene: TRBV7-9; j_gene: TRBJ2-1; len: 14; CDR3aa: CASSSRSGVLGEFF; CDR3nt: TGTGCCAGCAGCTCAAGATCCGGGGTCCTCGGGGAGTTCTTC
abundance: -; d_gene: TRBD2; v_gene: TRBV9; j_gene: TRBJ2-7; len: 16; CDR3aa: CASSPHLAGGPYEQYF; CDR3nt: TGTGCCAGCAGCCCCCATCTAGCGGGAGGTCCCTACGAGCAGTACTTC
abundance: -; d_gene: TRBD2; v_gene: TRBV4-2; j_gene: TRBJ2-1; len: 17; CDR3aa: CASSQDRRLAAYNEQFF; CDR3nt: TGTGCCAGCAGCCAAGATCGCCGACTAGCGGCCTACAATGAGCAGTTCTTC
abundance: once; d_gene: TRBD2; v_gene: TRBV5-1; j_gene: TRBJ2-3; len: 15; CDR3aa: CASSLASGSLDTQYF; CDR3nt: TGCGCCAGCAGCTTGGCTAGCGGGAGTCTGGATACGCAGTATTTT
abundance: -; d_gene: -; v_gene: TRBV5-4; j_gene: TRBJ2-3; len: 14; CDR3aa: CASKEFQGTDTQYF; CDR3nt: TGTGCCAGCAAAGAATTCCAGGGCACAGATACGCAGTATTTT
abundance: once; d_gene: -; v_gene: TRBV4-3; j_gene: TRBJ1-4; len: 15; CDR3aa: CASSQDWGSNEKLFF; CDR3nt: TGCGCCAGCAGCCAAGATTGGGGTTCTAATGAAAAACTGTTTTTT
abundance: -; d_gene: TRBD1; v_gene: TRBV6-5; j_gene: TRBJ1-4; len: 14; CDR3aa: CASRGQGTNEKLFF; CDR3nt: TGTGCCAGCAGGGGACAGGGAACTAATGAAAAACTGTTTTTT
abundance: -; d_gene: TRBD2; v_gene: TRBV4-3; j_gene: TRBJ2-2; len: 17; CDR3aa: CASSQAQGLATRRELFF; CDR3nt: TGCGCCAGCAGCCAAGCGCAAGGACTAGCAACCCGGCGGGAGCTGTTTTTT
abundance: -; d_gene: TRBD2; v_gene: TRBV11-2; j_gene: TRBJ2-3; len: 16; CDR3aa: CASSSTSGASTDTQYF; CDR3nt: TGTGCCAGCAGCTCGACTAGCGGGGCTAGCACAGATACGCAGTATTTT
abundance: -; d_gene: -; v_gene: TRBV10-3; j_gene: TRBJ1-3; len: 14; CDR3aa: CAISGSGTGNTIYF; CDR3nt: TGTGCCATCAGTGGCTCAGGGACGGGAAACACCATATATTTT
abundance: -; d_gene: -; v_gene: TRBV7-3; j_gene: TRBJ1-1; len: 15; CDR3aa: CASSLTGPSNTEAFF; CDR3nt: TGTGCCAGCAGCTTAACGGGCCCTTCGAACACTGAAGCTTTCTTT
abundance: -; d_gene: -; v_gene: TRBV7-6; j_gene: TRBJ1-5; len: 21; CDR3aa: CASSPVSRVYVGLNSNQPQHF; CDR3nt: TGTGCCAGCAGCCCCGTTAGCCGGGTATATGTCGGGCTCAATAGCAATCAGCCCCAGCATTTT
abundance: -; d_gene: -; v_gene: TRBV7-2; j_gene: TRBJ1-3; len: 15; CDR3aa: CASSLEAASGNTIYF; CDR3nt: TGTGCCAGCAGCTTAGAGGCAGCCTCTGGAAACACCATATATTTT
abundance: -; d_gene: -; v_gene: TRBV29-1; j_gene: TRBJ1-1; len: 10; CDR3aa: CSVGWTEAFF; CDR3nt: TGCAGCGTTGGGTGGACTGAAGCTTTCTTT
abundance: -; d_gene: -; v_gene: TRBV28; j_gene: TRBJ2-7; len: 12; CDR3aa: CSSRGSSYEQYF; CDR3nt: TGCTCCTCTCGGGGGAGCTCCTACGAGCAGTACTTC
abundance: -; d_gene: -; v_gene: TRBV7-2; j_gene: TRBJ1-1; len: 15; CDR3aa: CASSLDSLRSTEAFF; CDR3nt: TGTGCCAGCAGCCTTGACAGTCTTAGGTCCACTGAAGCTTTCTTT